This T cell receptor (beta chain) was sequenced during a study of shared clonotypes between healthy human individuals. Across the whole study: The donors, two women and three men, were aged 18 to 49. Donors had three CD4 naive, three CD4 memory, two CD8 naive and one CD8 memory plate apiece. Study-level results: Sharing across four donors was highest in naive CD4 (around 5%) and lowest in memory CD8 (0.4%).

The study enrolled healthy HIV-negative adults without recent acute infections or vaccinations as donors. This clone was counted between two and nine times. Its antigen is unidentified. V shed 8 bases and J shed 4 bases, with 20 bases lying between them. Germline values: CDR1 MNHEY, CDR2 SMNVEV (reference sequence). The CDR3 spans 15 residues. Assay: immunoSEQ multiplex PCR; the TCRdb copy retains only in-frame clones and omits some. The sample comprises 110,000 or so clones, 68% of which are singletons, and over 20% rests with the top ten. Sequencing was performed on memory CD8+ T cells sorted from blood. The sample's subset: CD45RO+ cells pooled with CCR7-negative TemRA cells. The rearrangement joins TRBV27 to TRBJ1-2; D might be TRBD1 (6 bases). The TCR comes from a woman aged 25 to 45 in good health. CDR3 nucleotide sequence: TGTGCCAGCCGAGAGTCAGGGGCATTTTCCTATGGCTACACCTTC. Its protein is CASRESGAFSYGYTF.